This entry concerns a single T cell receptor (beta chain). This specimen belongs to a study of CD8 T cells in Susac syndrome. Germline CDR1 reads SGHRS; CDR2 reads YFSETQ. V was trimmed by 4 bases and J by 5 bases, leaving 10 bases between them. CDR3 length: 13 residues. RNA amounts of roughly 0.45 to 1 ug underwent reverse transcription with random hexamers. TCRdb processed the immunoSEQ multiplex PCR reads anew with MiXCR; each CDR3 protein has one entry. The repertoire holds about 120,000 distinct CDR3 sequences, with under 95% as singletons. CD8+ and CD4+ blood T cells underwent TCR beta sequencing. While CD8+ and CD4+ T cells were isolated negatively, TEMRA cells were enriched by FACS.

This clonotype was sampled from a human donor in good health. This chain links TRBV5-1 with TRBJ2-1; the D is unclear. The sample comprised CD8+ T cells from PBMCs. DNA for the CDR3: TGCGCCAGCAGCCAGCTGACAAACAATGAGCAGTTCTTC. This gives the protein CASSQLTNNEQFF.